The 23 T cell receptor beta chains presented below share a single source sample, sequenced in a study of blood T cell repertoires in COVID-19. Profiling relied on immunoSEQ multiplex PCR, and the TCRdb table lists in-frame clones only, not all of them. The sample has approximately 26,000 clones; around 90% are singletons. The sample comprised peripheral blood. The source of these receptors is a woman aged 55-69 years with active COVID-19.

The V and J genes are TRBV2 and TRBJ2-7; D gene uncertain. Germline CDR1 is SNHLY and CDR2 is FYNNEI. The CDR3 has 12 amino acids. Trimming left V 7 bases short and J 3 bases short, with 10 bases between. CDR3 bases: TGTGCCAGCAAAGCATCTTTCTACGAGCAGTACTTC. Protein sequence: CASKASFYEQYF.

V gene TRBV28 combines with J gene TRBJ2-7; 12 bases line up with TRBD1. V lost 8 bases to trimming and J lost 4 bases; unmatched junction nucleotides: 6. Germline-derived CDR1 and CDR2 are MDHEN and SYDVKM. The CDR3 contains 14 residues. CDR3 loop: CASEGGQGAYEQYF. CDR3 coding DNA: TGTGCCAGCGAGGGGGGACAGGGGGCTTACGAGCAGTACTTC.

This clone was seen only once. The chain combines TRBV30 with TRBJ2-7, with a tentative D call TRBD2 (6 bases). V was pared by 7 bases and J by 4 bases, with 14 bases between. In germline, CDR1 is GTSNPN, CDR2 SVGIG (reference sequence). The CDR3 is 12 residues long. The CDR3 DNA follows: TGTGCCTTGCGGGACGGAGGTTACGAGCAGTACTTC. This gives the protein CALRDGGYEQYF.

The chain has TRBV5-6 and TRBJ2-3; 11 bases are a match to TRBD2. This CDR3 is 16 amino acids long. Germline values: CDR1 SGHDT, CDR2 YYEEEE. Germline trimming cut 4 bases from V and 2 bases from J; bases unmatched to any gene: 6. CDR3 nucleotide sequence: TGTGCCAGCAGCGGGGGTAGCGGGAGGGTCACAGATACGCAGTATTTT. Translation: CASSGGSGRVTDTQYF.

This rearrangement joins TRBV19 to TRBJ2-5; a possible D gene is TRBD2 (6 bases). Germline V gives CDR1 LNHDA, CDR2 SQIVND (reference sequence). Trimming stripped 9 bases from V and 1 base from J, with 15 bases between. The CDR3 contains 14 residues. CDR3 amino acids: CASKTPGLQETQYF. CDR3 DNA sequence: TGTGCCAGCAAAACCCCGGGACTCCAAGAGACCCAGTACTTC.

V gene TRBV28 combines with J gene TRBJ2-3; 13 bases are shared with TRBD2. CDR3 size: 15 residues. V was pared by 6 bases and J by 6 bases, with 6 bases of the junction left unmatched. CDR1 and CDR2 from the germline V gene are MDHEN and SYDVKM. CDR3 residues: CASRRLAGGGDTQYF. CDR3 in DNA: TGTGCCAGCAGACGACTAGCGGGAGGAGGGGATACGCAGTATTTT. Supplemented by reference TRBV28 and TRBJ2-3, the full variable domain reads DVKVTQSSRYLVKRTGEKVFLECVQDMDHENMFWYRQDPGLGLRLIYFSYDVKMKEKGDIPEGYSVSREKKERFSLILESASTNQTSMYLCASRRLAGGGDTQYFGPGTRLTVL.

V and J are TRBV6-5 and TRBJ1-2; D unclear. CDR1 is MNHEY and CDR2 is SVGAGI in the germline V gene. Trimming stripped 0 bases from V and 6 bases from J, with 8 bases between. The CDR3 is 13 residues long. The chain's CDR3 is CASSYSNKNGYTF. In nucleotides, the CDR3 is TGTGCCAGCAGTTACTCGAACAAAAATGGCTACACCTTC.

This chain uses TRBV6-1 with TRBJ2-1; TRBD2 matches at 14 bases. The V and J ends lost 5 bases and 15 bases, in that order; junction bases with no gene match: 15. This CDR3 spans 16 amino acids. Germline CDR1 and CDR2: MNHNS and SASEGT. The CDR3 DNA reads as TGTGCCAGCAGTCAAGAGGGACTAGCGGGAGTTAATTTCGCGTTCTTC. Translation gives CASSQEGLAGVNFAFF.

The chain is built from TRBV2 and TRBJ2-3, with 14 bases identical to TRBD2. The CDR3 sequence is 17 residues long. The germline V gene encodes CDR1 SNHLY and CDR2 FYNNEI. The J segment lost 3 bases and the V segment lost 9 bases, leaving 11 bases of the junction unmatched. The CDR3 here is CASGGTSGSFKTDTQYF. The CDR3 DNA reads as TGTGCCAGTGGGGGGACTAGCGGGAGTTTTAAGACAGATACGCAGTATTTT.

The J gene is TRBJ1-1, the V gene TRBV29-1; D not resolved. Germline CDR1 SQVTM, CDR2 ANQGSEA. This CDR3 has 13 residues. The germline V and J ends were trimmed by 3 bases and 4 bases, with 12 bases remaining between them. DNA for the CDR3: TGCAGCGTTGAGGCCGTCGAACGCACTGAAGCTTTCTTT. This encodes CSVEAVERTEAFF.

The chain uses TRBV5-1 and TRBJ2-5, with D possibly being TRBD2 (5 bases). Germline loops: CDR1 SGHRS, CDR2 YFSETQ. The V end was cut by 0 bases, the J end by 5 bases, with 17 bases between. This CDR3 contains 16 residues. CDR3 protein: CASSLGNMDSYETQYF. DNA for the CDR3: TGCGCCAGCAGCTTGGGAAATATGGACTCATACGAGACCCAGTACTTC.

The chain joins TRBV6-5 to TRBJ1-2; a weak D match, TRBD1 (6 bases). V was cut by 2 bases and J by 3 bases, with 13 bases left in between. The germline V gene encodes CDR1 MNHEY and CDR2 SVGAGI. This CDR3 spans 15 amino acids. The CDR3 DNA is TGTGCCAGCAGTTACGGGGAGGGGGGGGACTATGGCTACACCTTC. Its translation: CASSYGEGGDYGYTF.

This chain connects TRBV7-9 to TRBJ1-1; weak D call: TRBD1 (5 bases). The germline gives CDR1 SEHNR, CDR2 FQNEAQ (reference sequence). V lost 3 bases and J lost 2, with 13 bases in between. CDR3 size: 15 residues. CDR3 protein: CASSFFIGGNTEAFF. In DNA, the CDR3 is TGTGCCAGCAGCTTTTTCATCGGGGGTAACACTGAAGCTTTCTTT.

This clone was counted only a few times. The rearrangement joins TRBV4-1 to TRBJ1-5, with unresolved D. Deletions cut 2 bases from V and 0 bases from J, with 11 bases between. The germline V gene encodes CDR1 MGHRA and CDR2 YSYEKL. There are 16 residues in the CDR3. For the CDR3, the DNA is TGCGCCAGCAGCCAAACAACAGATTATAGCAATCAGCCCCAGCATTTT. Translated: CASSQTTDYSNQPQHF.

This chain connects TRBV7-2 to TRBJ1-4; TRBD1 agrees at 11 bases. The V and J ends lost 5 bases and 11 bases, in that order; junction bases with no gene match: 13. Germline V gene lookup returns CDR1 SGHTA and CDR2 FQGNSA. The CDR3 has 16 amino acids. The CDR3 DNA reads as TGTGCCAGCAGCCCCACCGCCGGGACAGGGGGACAGAAACTGTTTTTT. The encoded protein is CASSPTAGTGGQKLFF.

This sequence joins TRBV5-5 and TRBJ1-2; TRBD1 aligns across 7 bases. With 4 bases clipped from V and 5 bases from J, the junction kept 5 bases outside the gene matches. Germline loops: CDR1 SGHKS, CDR2 YYEKEE (reference sequence). The CDR3 is made up of 13 amino acids. CDR3 DNA sequence: TGTGCCAGCAGCAAGACAGGGAATTATGGCTACACCTTC. This translates into CASSKTGNYGYTF.

In the case of this clone: The sample has other DNA sequences that encode this CDR3 too. V and J are TRBV9 and TRBJ2-1, with D perhaps TRBD2 (6 bases). Germline CDR1 SGDLS, CDR2 YYNGEE. The CDR3 covers 13 residues. Trimming cost V 3 bases and J 3 bases, with 7 bases left between them. Here the CDR3 reads CASSAGSYNEQFF. CDR3 in DNA: TGTGCCAGCAGCGCCGGGAGCTACAATGAGCAGTTCTTC.

The rearrangement uses TRBV7-9 and TRBJ1-1; TRBD1 is a possible D gene (6 bases). Per germline, CDR1 SEHNR and CDR2 FQNEAQ (reference sequence). Trimming stripped 5 bases from V and 7 bases from J, with 8 bases between. This CDR3 contains 11 residues. The CDR3 spells CASSPTGEAFF. The CDR3 DNA is TGTGCCAGCAGCCCGACAGGTGAAGCTTTCTTT.

V and J are TRBV5-4 and TRBJ1-5, with a tentative D call TRBD1 (5 bases). Germline loops: CDR1 SGHNT, CDR2 YYREEE (reference sequence). The V and J ends lost 0 bases and 5 bases respectively, with 9 bases between them. This CDR3 is built from 14 residues. CDR3 protein: CASSLAGRDQPQHF. The CDR3 DNA reads TGTGCCAGCAGCTTGGCAGGGCGAGATCAGCCCCAGCATTTT.

The chain combines TRBV29-1 with TRBJ2-1; D is perhaps TRBD2 (6 bases). The V gene's germline CDR1 is SQVTM and CDR2 ANQGSEA. This CDR3 has 15 amino acids. Trimming removed 2 bases from V and 5 bases from J, with 16 bases in between. The CDR3 spells CSVETWLAIDNEQFF. As DNA, the CDR3 is TGCAGCGTTGAAACTTGGCTAGCGATAGACAATGAGCAGTTCTTC.

V gene TRBV6-5 combines with J gene TRBJ1-5; TRBD1 agrees at 7 bases. CDR1 is MNHEY and CDR2 is SVGAGI in the germline V gene. The trim removed 1 base at V and 4 bases at J, leaving 4 bases unmatched. The CDR3 is 15 amino acids. The CDR3 region has the DNA TGTGCCAGCAGTTACTTTCGGGACAGTAATCAGCCCCAGCATTTT. This gives the protein CASSYFRDSNQPQHF.

This rearrangement joins TRBV30 to TRBJ2-7; 8 nucleotides line up with TRBD2. The J segment lost 3 bases and the V segment lost 5 bases, leaving 6 bases of the junction unmatched. CDR3 length: 13 residues. The germline CDR1 and CDR2 sequences are GTSNPN and SVGIG (reference sequence). CDR3 sequence reads: CAWDPREGYEQYF. CDR3 DNA: TGTGCCTGGGACCCCCGGGAGGGCTACGAGCAGTACTTC.

The V and J genes are TRBV30 and TRBJ2-2; D ambiguous. The V end lost 2 bases, the J end lost 4 bases, and 8 bases lay between the germline ends. The germline CDR1 and CDR2 sequences are GTSNPN and SVGIG (reference sequence). CDR3 length: 13 amino acids. This CDR3 is CAWSITRTGELFF. The CDR3 DNA sequence: TGTGCCTGGAGTATCACTCGCACCGGGGAGCTGTTTTTT.